This T cell receptor beta chain was sequenced for a study of vaccination and CD4 T cells after COVID-19. With regard to this clonotype: Its antigen remains unidentified.

Cultured CD4+ T-cell DNA underwent Oncomine TCR Beta short-read sequencing. TCRdb fed the PCR reads into MiXCR, producing one record per CDR3 protein. The sample consists of fewer than 15,000 distinct CDR3 sequences, about 47% of them appearing once. This CDR3 contains 15 residues. With 5 bases removed from V and 4 bases from J, the gap between germline ends came to 17 bases. Germline CDR1 and CDR2: DFQATT and SNEGSKA (reference sequence). Treatment described: approximately 11-day PBMC culture with coronavirus spike peptide pools or control peptides (ViraFEST assay). The V and J genes are TRBV20-1 and TRBJ2-2, with D perhaps TRBD1 or TRBD2 (5 bases each). The sample consisted of CD4+ T cells from blood, cultured in vitro. This TCR was recovered from a human donor who had recovered from COVID-19. The CDR3 DNA reads TGCAGTGCTGGACGATATGGGGGTAGCACCGGGGAGCTGTTTTTT. Translation: CSAGRYGGSTGELFF.